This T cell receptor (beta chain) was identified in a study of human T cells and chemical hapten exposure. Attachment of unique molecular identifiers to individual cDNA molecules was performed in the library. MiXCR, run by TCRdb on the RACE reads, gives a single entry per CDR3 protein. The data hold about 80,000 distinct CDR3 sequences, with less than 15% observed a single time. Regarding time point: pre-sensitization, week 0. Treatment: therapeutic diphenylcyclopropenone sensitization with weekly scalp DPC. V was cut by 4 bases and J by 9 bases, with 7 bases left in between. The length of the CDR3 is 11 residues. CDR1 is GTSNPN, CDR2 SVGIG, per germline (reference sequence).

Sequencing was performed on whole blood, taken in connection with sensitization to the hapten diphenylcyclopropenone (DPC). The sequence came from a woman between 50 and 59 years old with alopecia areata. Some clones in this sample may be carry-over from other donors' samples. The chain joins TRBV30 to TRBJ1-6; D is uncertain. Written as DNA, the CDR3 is TGTGCCTGGAATAACCGTTCACCCCTCCACTTT. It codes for CAWNNRSPLHF.